This TCR beta chain stems from a study of cytotoxic CD8 clonotypes in ibrutinib-treated CLL. Overall study: Median treatment time before response sampling was approximately twelve months, range 6 to 36. When averaged across all of the samples, the counts came to 255,043 productive templates and more than 85,000 productive rearrangements. Study-level findings and limits: Patients showed higher baseline clonality than age-matched healthy donors, and it tracked circulating CD8+ T-cell counts.

Investigators sought sequencing depths of between 1 in 200,000 and 1 in 1 million T cells. Libraries were prepared by immunoSEQ multiplex PCR; TCRdb keeps only in-frame clonotypes and omits some of them. This sample has about 310,000 clones, with 70% to 80% found just once. This clone showed up just a few times. Its antigen remains unknown. CDR3 length equals 11 residues. CDR1 is SGDLS, CDR2 YYNGEE, per germline. Trimming removed 6 bases from V and 7 bases from J, with 10 bases in between. Sequenced here: PBMCs, sampled before ibrutinib treatment. The receptor comes from a human donor with chronic lymphocytic leukemia. The rearrangement links TRBV9 to TRBJ1-1; D ambiguous. CDR3 amino acids: CASISRNEAFF. The CDR3 bases are TGTGCCAGCATCAGTCGGAATGAAGCTTTCTTT. Full variable domain (outside the CDR3, taken from reference TRBV9 and TRBJ1-1): DSGVTQTPKHLITATGQRVTLRCSPRSGDLSVYWYQQSLDQGLQFLIQYYNGEERAKGNILERFSAQQFPDLHSELNLSSLELGDSALYFCASISRNEAFFGQGTRLTVV.